Below are 15 T cell receptor beta chains sequenced from a single sample in a study of shared clonotypes between healthy human individuals. The data were produced by immunoSEQ multiplex PCR, yet TCRdb's version contains in-frame clones alone and is incomplete. This table holds approximately 1.5 million clones, roughly 98% found once. Sequencing was performed on naive CD4+ T cells sorted from blood. Subset meaning: CD45RA+ positively selected. The receptors come from a man aged 25-45 years in good health.

The rearrangement uses TRBV6-5 and TRBJ2-3; 7 bases are shared with TRBD2. The CDR3 is made up of 14 amino acids. V dropped 2 bases and J dropped 6; count of bases not matched to a gene: 5. Germline loops: CDR1 MNHEY, CDR2 SVGAGI. CDR3 in DNA: TGTGCCAGCAGTTACGGCGGGAGAAGCGATACGCAGTATTTT. It codes for CASSYGGRSDTQYF.

The CDR3 DNA sequence: TGTGCCAGCAGCCCAGTTACTAGACAGGGTTCGGTTTACGAGCAGTACTTC. Translation gives CASSPVTRQGSVYEQYF. The chain has TRBV11-1 and TRBJ2-7; 7 bases agree with TRBD1. CDR3 size: 17 residues. J was trimmed by 4 bases and V by 5 bases; bases with no gene match: 17. Germline V gene lookup returns CDR1 SGHAT and CDR2 FQDESV (reference sequence).

The J gene is TRBJ2-7, the V gene TRBV4-1, with TRBD2 as a possible D gene (6 bases). The CDR3 has 15 amino acids. The germline CDR1 and CDR2 sequences are MGHRA and YSYEKL. Trimming stripped 1 base from V and 0 bases from J, with 10 bases between. CDR3 sequence (DNA): TGCGCCAGCAGCCAAGGTTGGGGGGACTCCTACGAGCAGTACTTC. Protein: CASSQGWGDSYEQYF.

V is TRBV5-4 and J is TRBJ2-7, with unresolved D. This CDR3 contains 14 residues. Germline-derived CDR1 and CDR2 are SGHNT and YYREEE (reference sequence). Trimming took off 6 bases at V and 2 bases at J, with 15 bases between the two ends. CDR3 nucleotide sequence: TGTGCCAGCATCGACGCTCAAAAACCCTACGAGCAGTACTTC. It specifies CASIDAQKPYEQYF.

This chain uses TRBV2 with TRBJ1-2; D is possibly TRBD1 (6 bases). Germline V gene sequence: CDR1 SNHLY, CDR2 FYNNEI. The CDR3 spans 16 residues. Between the trimmed V and J ends, which lost 3 bases and 1 base, there was a span of 15 bases. The DNA of the CDR3 is TGTGCCAGCAGTGAGAGCAGCAGGGGCATTAACTATGGCTACACCTTC. Its protein is CASSESSRGINYGYTF.

This clone appeared once. The CDR3 sequence is CASSHLGHYNQPQHF. The CDR3 DNA follows: TGCGCCAGCAGTCACCTGGGACACTACAATCAGCCCCAGCATTTT. The chain links TRBV23-1 to TRBJ1-5; possibly TRBD1 for D (6 bases). TRBV23-1 carries the ORF label, with uncertain function. The CDR3 is 15 amino acids. V gave up 3 bases and J gave up 3 bases, with 12 bases separating them.

The chain carries TRBV7-2 and TRBJ1-2; maybe TRBD1 (5 bases). CDR3 length equals 12 residues. Germline CDR1 and CDR2: SGHTA and FQGNSA. Between the trimmed V and J ends, which lost 4 bases and 10 bases, there was a span of 13 bases. The CDR3 nucleotides read TGTGCCAGCAGCTGGGACCTGCCCAACTACACCTTC. It is translated as CASSWDLPNYTF. The full variable domain, rest sourced from reference TRBV7-2 and TRBJ1-2, is GAGVSQSPSNKVTEKGKDVELRCDPISGHTALYWYRQSLGQGLEFLIYFQGNSAPDKSGLPSDRFSAERTGGSVSTLTIQRTQQEDSAVYLCASSWDLPNYTFGSGTRLTVV.

The rearrangement uses TRBV4-3 and TRBJ1-2, with D possibly matching TRBD1 (5 bases). The CDR3 consists of 15 residues. Germline-derived CDR1 and CDR2 are LGHNA and YSLEER. V was pared by 0 bases and J by 6 bases, with 14 bases between. For the CDR3, the DNA is TGCGCCAGCAGCCAAGATCTCACAGGAGGAGATGGCTACACCTTC. This codes for CASSQDLTGGDGYTF.

This clone was detected only once. The V call is TRBV4-1, the J call TRBJ1-5, with TRBD1 matching over 7 bases. Germline-derived CDR1 and CDR2 are MGHRA and YSYEKL. The length of the CDR3 is 16 residues. The ends lost 3 bases at V and 2 bases at J; junction bases unmatched: 7. The CDR3 here is CASSQSSGTGNQPQHF. The CDR3 DNA reads as TGCGCCAGCAGCCAGTCGTCCGGGACAGGCAATCAGCCCCAGCATTTT.

This chain uses TRBV5-1 with TRBJ2-7; possibly TRBD1 or TRBD2 for D (5 bases each). With 2 bases removed from V and 1 base from J, the gap between germline ends came to 13 bases. CDR1 and CDR2 from the germline V gene are SGHRS and YFSETQ. This CDR3 has 15 residues. For the CDR3, the DNA is TGCGCCAGCAGCTTCCGGGACGGAAAGTCCTACGAGCAGTACTTC. The encoded protein is CASSFRDGKSYEQYF.

The chain employs TRBV7-9 and TRBJ1-2, with a tentative D call TRBD1 (5 bases). The germline gives CDR1 SEHNR, CDR2 FQNEAQ (reference sequence). V was trimmed by 8 bases and J by 3 bases, leaving 25 bases between them. CDR3 size: 17 residues. This CDR3 is CASLIWFSAGEDYGYTF. The CDR3 DNA reads TGTGCCAGCCTAATTTGGTTTAGTGCGGGGGAGGACTATGGCTACACCTTC.

The V gene is TRBV30, the J gene TRBJ2-7; D gene ambiguous. V was clipped by 5 bases and J by 0 bases, with 8 bases between them. There are 12 residues in the CDR3. Per the germline V gene, CDR1 is GTSNPN and CDR2 is SVGIG (reference sequence). The CDR3 bases are TGTGCCTGGTGTGCGGACTCCTACGAGCAGTACTTC. The encoded protein is CAWCADSYEQYF.

The V call is TRBV11-2, the J call TRBJ2-7; D gene uncertain. V lost 2 bases and J 7 bases, leaving 12 bases between the germline ends. Germline lookup yields CDR1 SGHAT and CDR2 FQNNGV. The CDR3 consists of 13 residues. The CDR3 DNA sequence: TGTGCCAGCAGCTTAAGGCAGAAATTTGAGCAGTACTTC. It encodes CASSLRQKFEQYF.

The rearrangement links TRBV7-9 to TRBJ2-5; the D is unclear. In germline, CDR1 is SEHNR, CDR2 FQNEAQ (reference sequence). The CDR3 length is 14 residues. V lost 4 bases to trimming and J lost 5 bases, with 14 bases between them. CDR3 amino acids: CASSSAGPSETQYF. The CDR3 nucleotides read TGTGCCAGCAGCTCAGCCGGGCCCTCGGAGACCCAGTACTTC.

The rearrangement links TRBV6-5 to TRBJ2-1; 7 bases agree with TRBD2. Germline loops: CDR1 MNHEY, CDR2 SVGAGI. The CDR3 runs to 14 residues. The V and J ends lost 11 bases and 5 bases, in that order; junction bases with no gene match: 12. CDR3 region: CAARRASGNNEQFF. CDR3 DNA: TGTGCCGCCCGGAGGGCTAGCGGAAACAATGAGCAGTTCTTC.